This entry features one T cell receptor (beta chain) sequence. This clone's antigen is unknown. Base qualities were left out, and no much larger clone turns up one base away. All of the isolated RNA was reverse transcribed with the High Capacity cDNA Reverse Transcription Kit, so expressed TCRB transcripts were sequenced. Deep immunoSEQ sequencing was applied to naive, central memory and regulatory T cell samples, giving an average of about 3.57 million total reads per sample. Sorted cells were lysed in RLT buffer, and RNA was extracted using DNase-treated RNeasy Micro or Mini kits according to cell number. Each cell subset was processed separately to prevent cross-contamination, with patient and healthy donor samples processed together. The immunoSEQ multiplex PCR was used to amplify TCRB sequences from cDNA, yielding 87-bp fragments that span the CDR3 region. Amplicons were sequenced on the Illumina HiSeq platform. As for how the authors treated the data: Synthetic template baselines were used to correct PCR bias computationally, reads within Hamming distance 2 were collapsed together, and singletons that could not be merged were discarded. Reads were aligned against IMGT to assign V, D and J genes, CDR3 length and insertions or deletions at six rearrangement sites. Within each subset, clonotype counts were normalized to sorted cell number, and only after that were true diversity and Gini coefficients computed with the tcR R package. The overlap coefficient, calculated on TCRB nucleotide sequences, was used to measure repertoire sharing. What TCRdb holds here is the immuneACCESS table cut down to in-frame rearrangements. Part of the clones is not present; checked against another copy, under half of the missing clones reflect an unresolved V gene, and the others are unexplained. Clone size and the V and J calls come from that table; the DNA yielded D and trimming. Present in this sample are about 160,000 clones, 8% to 8.5% of which were seen just once. Under 0.65% of the sample belongs to the ten largest clones.

The data are from a study of beta chain features in type 1 diabetes (dated by TCRdb to between 2018 and 2020). Background for the entire study: No differences in mean age, gender distribution, total cell number or subset yield were found between patients and healthy donors. Across all samples, approximately 98,000,000 sorted cells were examined, and cell number per subset correlated strongly with RNA yield. In the study, recently diagnosed type 1 diabetes patients and matched healthy donors were compared on the TCRB repertoires of their sorted circulating CD4+ T cell subsets. Whereas all 28 donors provided naive and central memory subsets, regulatory and stem cell-like memory subsets were isolated from just 8 patients and roughly 8 healthy donors.

Overall results and qualifications from the work: At VDJ recombination sites, patients with type 1 diabetes made fewer insertions and deleted more nucleotides, a pattern implying thymic rearrangement abnormalities. HLA sub-analyses involved small numbers of individuals, so any influence of HLA type on TCRB rearrangement remained unresolved. A moderate but significant shortening of TCRB CDR3 length was observed in type 1 diabetes patients in all four CD4+ subsets. PCR might favor shorter templates, but patient and control samples were amplified and corrected together, so any skew would affect both groups equally. The naive, central memory and regulatory TCRB repertoires appeared to resemble one another more closely among patients than among healthy donors. Because cDNA was sequenced instead of genomic DNA, highly expressing activated cells could be over-represented, though the groups showed no difference in activation or CD3 levels.

Each donor gave one peripheral blood draw, approximately 120 mL on average, collected into heparinised tubes. A BD FACSAria II and a panel including CD45RO, CCR7, CD25, CD127, CD95 and CD27 were used to sort naive, central memory, regulatory and stem cell-like memory CD4+ T cells. Every sorted population had a purity above 95%. PBMCs were isolated immediately by Lymphoprep density gradient centrifugation and stained directly without culture. So that batch effects would be minimized, each experiment stained and sorted samples in pairs, pairing one healthy donor with one patient. This sequence was found in a young woman with type 1 diabetes. The sample was central memory CD4+ T cells from blood.

The CDR3 reads CAWSVFGNSNQPQHF. Here is the DNA: TGTGCCTGGAGTGTTTTCGGGAATAGCAATCAGCCCCAGCATTTT. This chain is built from TRBV30 and TRBJ1-5; no D gene call is confident. Including cysteine and phenylalanine, the CDR3 has 15 amino acids. This entry keeps only the CDR3 DNA: 45 bases, framed from base 1. V loses 0 bases, J loses 0 bases, and the germline ends lie 9 bases apart. The germline V gene (reference sequence) provides CDR1 GTSNPN and CDR2 SVGIG.